Each of the 14 T cell receptor beta chains below was sequenced from the same sample in a study of radiation and T cells in renal cell carcinoma. Indicated treatment: treatment-naive control, cytoreductive nephrectomy. Generated by immunoSEQ multiplex PCR, the TCRdb table keeps only in-frame clones and is missing some. The sample holds about 15,000 clones, over 50% seen once. The starting material was tumor tissue, obtained from a patient whose treatment was nephrectomy without radiotherapy. The receptor set was obtained from a man aged 50 or older with renal cell carcinoma.

This clone was counted a few times. This chain joins TRBV9 and TRBJ2-5, with a tentative D call TRBD2 (5 bases). The CDR3 runs 15 residues. Germline V gives CDR1 SGDLS, CDR2 YYNGEE. V lost 3 bases and J lost 5, with 17 bases in between. The DNA of the CDR3 is TGTGCCAGCAGCGCTCAGCTCGGGGTGTGGGAGACCCAGTACTTC. It specifies CASSAQLGVWETQYF.

The gene calls are TRBV6-1 and TRBJ1-5, with D tentatively TRBD1 (5 bases). The CDR3 is 16 residues long. The germline gives CDR1 MNHNS, CDR2 SASEGT. V lost 3 bases, J lost 2 bases, and 14 bases lay in between. DNA of the CDR3: TGTGCCAGCAGTGATATGGGGGTAAAGGGCAATCAGCCCCAGCATTTT. Translation: CASSDMGVKGNQPQHF.

This clone was recorded many times. The chain combines TRBV27 with TRBJ1-2, with 8 bases identical to TRBD1. Germline V gene data show CDR1 as MNHEY and CDR2 as SMNVEV (reference sequence). CDR3 length: 12 amino acids. The ends lost 5 bases at V and 8 bases at J; junction bases unmatched: 4. The CDR3 region is CASSPDRVGYTF. In DNA form, the CDR3 reads TGTGCCAGCAGTCCGGACAGGGTCGGCTACACCTTC.

This chain uses TRBV6-4 with TRBJ2-2; D may be TRBD2 (5 bases). The CDR3 length is 15 residues. Trimming stripped 8 bases from V and 0 bases from J, with 13 bases between. Per germline, CDR1 MRHNA and CDR2 SNTAGT. CDR3 amino acids: CASRMEDSNTGELFF. DNA of the CDR3: TGTGCCAGCCGAATGGAGGATTCGAACACCGGGGAGCTGTTTTTT.

This clone is labeled medium-sized. The gene calls are TRBV30 and TRBJ1-1; D is undetermined. The CDR3 contains 13 residues. Trimming pared 5 bases from V and 4 bases from J, leaving 14 bases between. CDR1 and CDR2 (germline): GTSNPN, SVGIG (reference sequence). CDR3 sequence reads: CAWEGSLGTEAFF. The DNA of the CDR3 is TGTGCCTGGGAAGGCAGTTTGGGCACTGAAGCTTTCTTT.

The rearrangement links TRBV27 to TRBJ1-5; unclear D gene. V was clipped by 6 bases and J by 2 bases, with 8 bases between them. Germline CDR1 MNHEY, CDR2 SMNVEV (reference sequence). The length of the CDR3 is 13 residues. As DNA, the CDR3 is TGTGCCAGCAGCCCCCTCGGCAATCAGCCCCAGCATTTT. It specifies CASSPLGNQPQHF.

V gene TRBV7-3 combines with J gene TRBJ2-5; D perhaps matches TRBD1 (5 bases). The germline CDR1 and CDR2 sequences are SGHTA and FQGTGA. This CDR3 has 14 residues. V lost 1 base and J 3 bases, leaving 9 bases between the germline ends. In DNA, the CDR3 is TGTGCCAGCAGCTTAAGTGGGGCAGAAGAGACCCAGTACTTC. The encoded protein is CASSLSGAEETQYF.

This rearrangement joins TRBV9 to TRBJ2-2; unclear D gene. The CDR3 has 13 amino acids. The germline CDR1 and CDR2 sequences are SGDLS and YYNGEE. Trimming removed 4 bases at V and 4 bases at J, with 8 bases between. CDR3 in DNA: TGTGCCAGCAGCCAGGACCTCACCGGGGAGCTGTTTTTT. Translated: CASSQDLTGELFF. Full variable domain (remainder filled in from reference TRBV9 and TRBJ2-2): DSGVTQTPKHLITATGQRVTLRCSPRSGDLSVYWYQQSLDQGLQFLIQYYNGEERAKGNILERFSAQQFPDLHSELNLSSLELGDSALYFCASSQDLTGELFFGEGSRLTVL.

In its sample, this clone ranks as medium-sized. V and J are TRBV27 and TRBJ1-4; perhaps TRBD1 as D (6 bases). This CDR3 is 15 amino acids long. The germline gives CDR1 MNHEY, CDR2 SMNVEV (reference sequence). Trimming shortened V by 5 bases and J by 7 bases, and 17 bases separated the two germline ends. In DNA form, the CDR3 reads TGTGCCAGCAGTCGAAACCTAGGGACAATTGAAAAACTGTTTTTT. Its translation: CASSRNLGTIEKLFF.

This chain uses TRBV5-1 with TRBJ1-3, with 9 bases that match TRBD1. This CDR3 has 17 amino acids. After removal of 4 bases from V and 0 bases from J, the junction contained 8 bases not matched to a gene. Germline-derived CDR1 and CDR2 are SGHRS and YFSETQ. DNA for the CDR3: TGCGCCAGCAGCAGGGGACAGGGCACTTACTCTGGAAACACCATATATTTT. It encodes CASSRGQGTYSGNTIYF. Full variable domain (outside the CDR3, taken from reference TRBV5-1 and TRBJ1-3): KAGVTQTPRYLIKTRGQQVTLSCSPISGHRSVSWYQQTPGQGLQFLFEYFSETQRNKGNFPGRFSGRQFSNSRSEMNVSTLELGDSALYLCASSRGQGTYSGNTIYFGEGSWLTVV.

The rearrangement links TRBV30 to TRBJ2-2; D is unclear. In germline, CDR1 is GTSNPN, CDR2 SVGIG (reference sequence). The CDR3 covers 12 residues. The V end was cut by 2 bases, the J end by 7 bases, with 8 bases between. CDR3 nucleotides: TGTGCCTGGAGTAAAAGTGTCGGGGAGCTGTTTTTT. Translating gives CAWSKSVGELFF.

The rearrangement links TRBV27 to TRBJ2-5; D unresolved. Trimming left V 1 base short and J 0 bases short, with 12 bases between. The CDR3 extends over 16 amino acids. Germline CDR1 and CDR2: MNHEY and SMNVEV (reference sequence). The DNA of the CDR3 is TGTGCCAGCAGTTTATGGGGAAGCAGTAACCAAGAGACCCAGTACTTC. Its protein product is CASSLWGSSNQETQYF.

This clone was picked up a small number of times. The chain joins TRBV5-8 to TRBJ1-2; TRBD1 agrees at 8 bases. Germline-derived CDR1 and CDR2 are SGHTS and YDEGEE. This CDR3 comprises 17 residues. The J segment lost 4 bases and the V segment lost 0 bases, leaving 11 bases of the junction unmatched. This chain's CDR3 is CASSLVGQGRVLYGYTF. In DNA, the CDR3 is TGTGCCAGCAGCTTGGTTGGACAGGGAAGGGTACTCTATGGCTACACCTTC.

The gene calls are TRBV7-8 and TRBJ2-1; D is unresolved. Trimming shortened V by 1 base and J by 0 bases, and 10 bases separated the two germline ends. Germline CDR1 and CDR2: SGHVS and FQNEAQ. The CDR3 consists of 16 residues. CDR3 in DNA: TGTGCCAGCAGCTTAGGAGGCGCGCGCTCCTACAATGAGCAGTTCTTC. Its protein is CASSLGGARSYNEQFF. The full variable domain, completed using reference TRBV7-8 and TRBJ2-1, is GAGVSQSPRYKVAKRGQDVALRCDPISGHVSLFWYQQALGQGPEFLTYFQNEAQLDKSGLPSDRFFAERPEGSVSTLKIQRTQQEDSAVYLCASSLGGARSYNEQFFGPGTRLTVL.